Described below is a single TCR beta chain sequence and its context. The data were taken from a study of blood T cell repertoires in COVID-19. Study at large: Italy, Spain and the United States were the sources of the convalescent and acute COVID-19 samples.

Under the authors' procedure: Reference gene primer amplification gave nucleated cell count estimates. Some clones are missing from TCRdb's copy, which holds only in-frame ones; the method was immunoSEQ multiplex PCR. The DNA was the basis for D and trimming; V, J and clone size are from that table. The sample carries 150,000 or so clones, roughly 84% recorded once. Recovery among Cohort 3 donors was established by two negative PCRs, clearance, or symptom resolution. Germline V gene lookup returns CDR1 SGHNT and CDR2 YYREEE (reference sequence). The length of the CDR3 is 14 residues. Trimming at V came to 2 bases and at J to 1 base, leaving 3 bases not matched to a gene.

This TCR was recovered from a man aged 55 to 70 who had recovered from COVID-19. The chain combines TRBV5-4 with TRBJ2-7; TRBD2 matches at 7 bases. The source material was PBMCs or T cells enriched from blood (not recorded which). CDR3 residues: CASSLAGTSYEQYF. Here the CDR3 DNA reads TGTGCCAGCAGCTTAGCGGGGACTTCCTACGAGCAGTACTTC.